These 26 T cell receptor beta chains were sequenced from one sample in a study of breast tumors, draining lymph nodes, adjacent tissues. TCRdb itself ran the multiplex PCR reads through MiXCR, one entry per CDR3 protein. The sample consists of around 17,000 distinct CDR3 sequences, nearly 45% of them appearing once. The sample comprised tumor-adjacent breast tissue. Source of these receptors: a female donor with breast cancer. Some clones in this sample may be carry-over from other donors' samples.

The chain has TRBV19 and TRBJ1-2; weak D call: TRBD1 (6 bases). V was clipped by 5 bases and J by 4 bases, with 23 bases between them. The CDR3 totals 17 residues. Germline assignment: CDR1 LNHDA and CDR2 SQIVND (reference sequence). The CDR3 reads CASSSLGAYGYTYGYTF. For the CDR3, the DNA is TGTGCCAGTAGTTCGCTGGGGGCCTATGGCTACACCTATGGCTACACCTTC.

Judged by abundance, this clonotype is medium-sized (0.01 to 0.1%). The chain combines TRBV5-1 with TRBJ2-1, with TRBD1 as a possible D gene (6 bases). The ends were cut back, 2 bases at V and 7 bases at J, with 7 bases in the middle. This CDR3 is 12 amino acids long. Germline CDR1 and CDR2: SGHRS and YFSETQ. The CDR3 is CASSLGGNEQFF. CDR3 nucleotide sequence: TGCGCCAGCAGCTTAGGGGGAAATGAGCAGTTCTTC.

This chain links TRBV7-9 with TRBJ1-4; D not certain. Germline CDR1 reads SEHNR; CDR2 reads FQNEAQ (reference sequence). The CDR3 runs to 15 residues. V was trimmed by 1 base and J by 5 bases, leaving 11 bases between them. The CDR3 loop is CASSLESKLNEKLFF. CDR3 DNA: TGTGCCAGCAGCTTAGAATCCAAGCTAAATGAAAAACTGTTTTTT.

This clonotype was seen at least ten times. The chain uses TRBV19 and TRBJ1-5; 8 bases align to TRBD1. This CDR3 is 15 amino acids long. The V segment lost 1 base and the J segment 7 bases; nucleotides outside the gene matches: 6. The germline V gene encodes CDR1 LNHDA and CDR2 SQIVND (reference sequence). CDR3 DNA: TGTGCCAGTAGTATAGGGGCAGGGGGCGGGCAGCCCCAGCATTTT. Translated, it gives CASSIGAGGGQPQHF. Combining the CDR3 with reference TRBV19 and TRBJ1-5 gives the whole variable domain DGGITQSPKYLFRKEGQNVTLSCEQNLNHDAMYWYRQDPGQGLRLIYYSQIVNDFQKGDIAEGYSVSREKKESFPLTVTSAQKNPTAFYLCASSIGAGGGQPQHFGDGTRLSIL.

V and J are TRBV2 and TRBJ2-7; D is perhaps TRBD1 (6 bases). Trimming took 6 bases from V and 6 from J, leaving 24 bases between them. The CDR3 runs to 16 residues. Germline V gene lookup returns CDR1 SNHLY and CDR2 FYNNEI. The DNA of the CDR3 is TGTGCCAGCAGAGACCCCACGACAGGCACCATCTCCGAGCAGTACTTC. Amino acids: CASRDPTTGTISEQYF.

This clonotype came up many times. The chain joins TRBV12-3 or TRBV12-4 to TRBJ2-5, with 8 bases lining up with TRBD2. This CDR3 spans 15 amino acids. With 7 bases clipped from V and 4 bases from J, the junction kept 11 bases outside the gene matches. In DNA form, the CDR3 reads TGTGCCAGCAACCACGCGGGGGGCCTGGGAGAGACCCAGTACTTC. Translated, it gives CASNHAGGLGETQYF.

The count of this clonotype is one. The chain employs TRBV5-4 and TRBJ2-7; possibly TRBD2 for D (5 bases). Deletions cut 1 base from V and 6 bases from J, with 8 bases between. Germline V gives CDR1 SGHNT, CDR2 YYREEE (reference sequence). The CDR3 has 12 residues. CDR3 DNA: TGTGCCAGCAGCTTGCGTGGAGGCGAGCAGTACTTC. Encoded protein: CASSLRGGEQYF.

This clonotype is medium-sized in the sample. The chain employs TRBV11-2 and TRBJ2-7; no firm D call. In germline, CDR1 is SGHAT, CDR2 FQNNGV. CDR3 length equals 13 residues. V lost 5 bases, J lost 6 bases, and 14 bases lay in between. In DNA form, the CDR3 reads TGTGCCAGCAGCCGATCCCTCGAGCGCGAGCAGTACTTC. Its protein product is CASSRSLEREQYF.

This clonotype was observed a few times. This rearrangement joins TRBV20-1 to TRBJ2-3; 15 nucleotides match TRBD2. V shed 5 bases, J shed 5 bases, and the junction held 8 bases outside the gene matches. The CDR3 consists of 16 residues. Germline-derived CDR1 and CDR2 are DFQATT and SNEGSKA (reference sequence). The chain's CDR3 is CSAPGLAGGRGDTQYF. The CDR3, as DNA: TGCAGTGCTCCCGGACTAGCGGGAGGGCGGGGAGATACGCAGTATTTT.

Regarding this clonotype: Given the absence of the conserved phenylalanine or tryptophan at the CDR3 end, a read error is likely. The DNA is left out, because the CDR3 cannot be placed on it with certainty; the CDR3 is given as TCRdb lists it. This chain joins TRBV2 and TRBJ2-5; TRBD2, as called in the table, went unchecked against the DNA. Germline loops: CDR1 SNHLY, CDR2 FYNNEI. The CDR3 numbers 15 amino acids, ends counted. The CDR3 loop is CASSASSDYGYTFGS.

This clonotype was counted ten times or more. Since a much larger clone is just one base distant, this may be a read error. DNA of the CDR3: TGTGCCAGCAGCTTGGATCCAGCGGGCTCCACAGATACGCAGTATTTT. Its protein product is CASSLDPAGSTDTQYF. This chain connects TRBV5-5 to TRBJ2-3, with D perhaps matching TRBD2 (6 bases). The CDR3 consists of 16 residues. Germline V CDR1 and CDR2: SGHKS, YYEKEE (reference sequence). With 0 bases removed from V and 2 bases from J, the gap between germline ends came to 13 bases.

The chain links TRBV11-2 to TRBJ2-3, with D hard to call. Trimming pared 6 bases from V and 4 bases from J, leaving 8 bases between. Germline lookup yields CDR1 SGHAT and CDR2 FQNNGV. The CDR3 is 12 amino acids. In nucleotides, the CDR3 is TGTGCCAGCAGACGGAGCGCAGATACGCAGTATTTT. Translation: CASRRSADTQYF.

This chain links TRBV5-1 with TRBJ2-1; 8 bases are shared with TRBD1. This CDR3 is 15 amino acids long. The junction had 5 bases not matched to a gene; V was cut back by 0 bases and J by 6 bases. CDR1 and CDR2 from the germline V gene are SGHRS and YFSETQ. CDR3 bases: TGCGCCAGCAGCTTGGGGACAGGGAATTTCAATGAGCAGTTCTTC. Translated, it gives CASSLGTGNFNEQFF.

This clonotype occurred many times. The genes are TRBV6-2 or TRBV6-3 and TRBJ1-2; D is unclear. Germline V gives CDR1 MNHEY, CDR2 SVGEGT. CDR3 length: 15 amino acids. Trimming took 0 bases from V and 6 from J, leaving 14 bases between them. The CDR3 protein is CASSYSISMRDGYTF. The DNA for the CDR3 is TGTGCCAGCAGTTACTCGATTTCCATGCGTGATGGCTACACCTTC.

V is TRBV9 and J is TRBJ1-3, with 7 positions matching TRBD1. The V gene's germline CDR1 is SGDLS and CDR2 YYNGEE. J was trimmed by 4 bases and V by 4 bases; bases with no gene match: 5. This CDR3 has 14 amino acids. The CDR3 bases are TGTGCCAGCAGCCCGCTGACAGGGGGAAACACCATATATTTT. Protein: CASSPLTGGNTIYF.

This clonotype appeared a single time. This chain uses TRBV7-9 with TRBJ2-3; D tentatively reads TRBD1 or TRBD2 (5 bases each). Trimming removed 4 bases from V and 6 bases from J, with 17 bases in between. The CDR3 contains 15 residues. Germline lookup yields CDR1 SEHNR and CDR2 FQNEAQ (reference sequence). CDR3 in amino acids: CASSSLHRDLDTQYF. CDR3 bases: TGTGCCAGCAGCTCCTTACACCGGGACCTCGATACGCAGTATTTT.

This clonotype was seen only once. This rearrangement joins TRBV4-1 to TRBJ1-5; 9 bases are shared with TRBD1. J lost 4 bases, V lost 4 bases, and 5 bases had no gene match. The CDR3 length is 15 residues. CDR1 MGHRA and CDR2 YSYEKL come from the germline V gene. The CDR3, as DNA: TGCGCCAGCAGCCCCCGACAGGGGGGTAATCAGCCCCAGCATTTT. Its translation is CASSPRQGGNQPQHF.

This sequence joins TRBV19 and TRBJ1-5, with TRBD1 identical over 8 bases. CDR1 is LNHDA, CDR2 SQIVND, per germline (reference sequence). The CDR3 is 15 residues long. J was trimmed by 9 bases and V by 1 base; bases with no gene match: 8. DNA of the CDR3: TGTGCCAGTAGTATAGGGGCAGGGGGCTCTCGGCCCCAGCATTTT. This codes for CASSIGAGGSRPQHF. The full variable domain, its missing parts supplied by reference TRBV19 and TRBJ1-5, is DGGITQSPKYLFRKEGQNVTLSCEQNLNHDAMYWYRQDPGQGLRLIYYSQIVNDFQKGDIAEGYSVSREKKESFPLTVTSAQKNPTAFYLCASSIGAGGSRPQHFGDGTRLSIL.

This clonotype came up once. V and J are TRBV6-5 and TRBJ1-3; D is unresolved. CDR1 and CDR2 from the germline V gene are MNHEY and SVGAGI. This CDR3 has 17 amino acids. The V gene lost 9 bases and the J gene lost 4 bases, with 25 bases spanning the gap. For the CDR3, the DNA is TGTGCCAGAAGACTAGCGGGAGAGGTCTTCCCGGGAAACACCATATATTTT. As protein: CARRLAGEVFPGNTIYF.

This clonotype was observed at least ten times. The rearrangement uses TRBV28 and TRBJ1-5; no clear D gene. The V end lost 2 bases, the J end lost 0 bases, and 2 bases lay between the germline ends. The CDR3 consists of 13 residues. Germline V gives CDR1 MDHEN, CDR2 SYDVKM. The CDR3, as DNA: TGTGCCAGCAGTTTACTTAGCAATCAGCCCCAGCATTTT. This encodes CASSLLSNQPQHF.

V is TRBV5-1 and J is TRBJ1-2; D is uncertain. V lost 5 bases and J lost 2, with 10 bases in between. Germline loops: CDR1 SGHRS, CDR2 YFSETQ. The CDR3 loop spans 13 amino acids. The CDR3 DNA follows: TGCGCCAGCAGATATCAGGAAAACTATGGCTACACCTTC. Translating it yields CASRYQENYGYTF. Full variable domain (outside the CDR3, taken from reference TRBV5-1 and TRBJ1-2): KAGVTQTPRYLIKTRGQQVTLSCSPISGHRSVSWYQQTPGQGLQFLFEYFSETQRNKGNFPGRFSGRQFSNSRSEMNVSTLELGDSALYLCASRYQENYGYTFGSGTRLTVV.

This clonotype was detected ten times or more. The rearrangement joins TRBV7-9 to TRBJ2-3, with no clear D. Trimming stripped 5 bases from V and 4 bases from J, with 10 bases between. Germline V gene sequence: CDR1 SEHNR, CDR2 FQNEAQ (reference sequence). CDR3 length equals 13 residues. The CDR3 coding sequence is TGTGCCAGCAGCCGAGTTGGGCCAGATACGCAGTATTTT. This codes for CASSRVGPDTQYF.

The chain employs TRBV20-1 and TRBJ2-7, with 8 positions matching TRBD1. The junction had 5 bases not matched to a gene; V was cut back by 3 bases and J by 4 bases. Germline V CDR1 and CDR2: DFQATT, SNEGSKA (reference sequence). The CDR3 extends over 13 amino acids. As DNA, the CDR3 is TGCAGTGCTAGGCCGGGACAGGCTTACGAGCAGTACTTC. Its protein is CSARPGQAYEQYF.

Regarding this clonotype: The CDR3 ends on some other residue instead of the conserved phenylalanine or tryptophan, so this is likely a read error. The DNA is omitted, as the CDR3 cannot be located on it reliably, and the CDR3 follows TCRdb's listing. V gene TRBV7-2 combines with J gene TRBJ2-1; the table's TRBD1 call for D was not verified on the DNA. Including both end residues, the CDR3 is 8 amino acids long. Germline loops: CDR1 SGHTA, CDR2 FQGNSA. The CDR3 spells CASSLFPP.

The rearrangement links TRBV9 to TRBJ2-3, with D tentatively TRBD1 (6 bases). This CDR3 is built from 12 residues. V gave up 6 bases and J gave up 5 bases, with 10 bases separating them. The germline gives CDR1 SGDLS, CDR2 YYNGEE. The CDR3 loop is CASNQGLDTQYF. CDR3 sequence (DNA): TGTGCCAGCAACCAGGGGTTAGATACGCAGTATTTT.

This clonotype was counted at least ten times. A read error is possible here, since a much larger clone lies one base away. This rearrangement joins TRBV20-1 to TRBJ2-4, with D possibly being TRBD2 (5 bases). CDR1 and CDR2 (germline): DFQATT, SNEGSKA (reference sequence). The CDR3 sequence is 13 residues long. CDR3 nucleotides: TGCAGTGCTAGTGGAGGACCGAGAAACACTCAGTACTTC. Its translation: CSASGGPRNTQYF.